The 22 T cell receptor beta chains in this list originate from one sample, sequenced in a study of shared clonotypes between healthy human individuals (dated by TCRdb to about 2020). The method behind the library was the immunoSEQ multiplex PCR assay. Held by TCRdb, this immuneACCESS table contains in-frame sequences only and omits some clones. Under half of the omission traces to an unresolved V gene where checked; the cause of the rest is unknown. The sample contains 1,400,000 or so clones, 98% to 99% of them found a single time. The ten largest clones capture 0.36% of the sample. Sample: naive CD4+ T cells sorted from blood. The cell subset or site label for this specimen denotes: CD45RA+ positively selected. Every receptor here comes from a man aged 25-45 years in good health.

This clone is a singleton in its sample. This chain links TRBV7-2 with TRBJ2-3, with D hard to call. The CDR3 runs 14 residues. V lost 2 bases and J 4 bases, leaving 10 bases between the germline ends. The germline V gene has CDR1 SGHTA and CDR2 FQGNSA. CDR3 bases: TGTGCCAGCAGCTTACGAAATCCCCCAGATACGCAGTATTTT. Its translation: CASSLRNPPDTQYF.

V is TRBV5-4 and J is TRBJ2-1; TRBD2 matches 8 bases. The CDR3 has 15 amino acids. V shed 1 base, J shed 6 bases, and the junction held 6 bases outside the gene matches. Germline CDR1 reads SGHNT; CDR2 reads YYREEE (reference sequence). This CDR3 reads CASSLLAGLSNEQFF. Written as DNA, the CDR3 is TGTGCCAGCAGCTTGCTAGCGGGCCTTAGCAATGAGCAGTTCTTC.

The CDR3 spells CASSVAGTEIYNEQFF. The DNA of the CDR3 is TGTGCCAGCAGCGTAGCCGGGACAGAGATCTACAATGAGCAGTTCTTC. The chain recombines TRBV9 with TRBJ2-1; the match to TRBD1 covers 7 bases. Trimming at V came to 0 bases and at J to 3 bases, leaving 6 bases not matched to a gene. The CDR3 length is 16 residues. Per germline, CDR1 SGDLS and CDR2 YYNGEE.

The V call is TRBV14, the J call TRBJ2-3, with 7 bases identical to TRBD1. From germline, CDR1 is SGHDN and CDR2 FVKESK. The V segment lost 1 base and the J segment 3 bases; nucleotides outside the gene matches: 10. The CDR3 consists of 17 residues. As DNA, the CDR3 is TGTGCCAGCAGCCAAGTAATCTGGACAGGAGGAACAGATACGCAGTATTTT. It translates to CASSQVIWTGGTDTQYF.

The chain couples TRBV10-1 to TRBJ2-7, with a tentative D call TRBD1 (9 bases). Trimming left V 0 bases short and J 5 bases short, with 23 bases between. The CDR3 spans 18 residues. Germline CDR1 and CDR2: WNHNN and SYGVQD (reference sequence). The CDR3 DNA is TGCGCCAGCAGTGAGTCGGGACTAGGGGGACAGGGACGCCACGAGCAGTACTTC. Encoded protein: CASSESGLGGQGRHEQYF.

This rearrangement joins TRBV6-5 to TRBJ1-2, with 7 bases identical to TRBD1. CDR1 is MNHEY and CDR2 is SVGAGI in the germline V gene. The CDR3 has 12 amino acids. V shed 6 bases, J shed 6 bases, and the junction held 4 bases outside the gene matches. The CDR3 sequence is CASRTGRHGYTF. The DNA of the CDR3 is TGTGCCAGCAGGACAGGGAGGCATGGCTACACCTTC.

Notes on this clone: This same CDR3 is encoded by further DNA sequences in the sample. The rearrangement links TRBV10-1 to TRBJ2-7, with D uncertain. The germline V and J ends were trimmed by 2 bases and 2 bases, with 7 bases remaining between them. Germline-derived CDR1 and CDR2 are WNHNN and SYGVQD (reference sequence). CDR3 size: 13 residues. Here the CDR3 DNA reads TGCGCCAGCAGTGAGCGGCTAACCTACGAGCAGTACTTC. The encoded protein is CASSERLTYEQYF.

The V gene is TRBV15, the J gene TRBJ2-5, with 11 bases matching TRBD1. The CDR3 runs 17 residues. Per the germline V gene, CDR1 is LNHNV and CDR2 is YYDKDF (reference sequence). V dropped 4 bases and J dropped 5; count of bases not matched to a gene: 12. DNA for the CDR3: TGTGCCACCAGCAACCGGGACAGGGGGACTGCCGCGGAGACCCAGTACTTC. The encoded protein is CATSNRDRGTAAETQYF.

The rearrangement links TRBV28 to TRBJ1-1; 8 bases align to TRBD1. The CDR3 has 13 residues. The V gene's germline CDR1 is MDHEN and CDR2 SYDVKM. Trimming at V came to 10 bases and at J to 6 bases, leaving 10 bases not matched to a gene. CDR3 nucleotide sequence: TGTGCCACTTTCAGGGGGCGCGAGGCTGAAGCTTTCTTT. Protein sequence: CATFRGREAEAFF.

This chain uses TRBV7-6 with TRBJ1-5; D may be TRBD1 (6 bases). Trimming took 5 bases from V and 4 from J, leaving 12 bases between them. From germline, CDR1 is SGHVS and CDR2 FNYEAQ. CDR3 length: 14 amino acids. The CDR3 protein is CASSRDITNQPQHF. The DNA of the CDR3 is TGTGCCAGCAGCCGGGACATCACTAATCAGCCCCAGCATTTT.

About this clone: This sample also contains other DNA sequences that code for the same CDR3. The chain couples TRBV5-1 to TRBJ2-5, with TRBD1 matching over 10 bases. The germline CDR1 and CDR2 sequences are SGHRS and YFSETQ. The junction had 3 bases not matched to a gene; V was cut back by 3 bases and J by 1 base. CDR3 length: 15 residues. For the CDR3, the DNA is TGCGCCAGCAGCTCCGGGACAGGGGCCCAAGAGACCCAGTACTTC. The encoded protein is CASSSGTGAQETQYF.

This clone appeared a single time. CDR3 sequence reads: CASSFLGTGLHNEQFF. In DNA, the CDR3 is TGTGCCAGCAGTTTTCTGGGGACAGGACTTCACAATGAGCAGTTCTTC. The chain is built from TRBV27 and TRBJ2-1; 8 bases fit TRBD1. CDR3 length: 16 amino acids. Germline V lookup: CDR1 MNHEY, CDR2 SMNVEV (reference sequence). V was pared by 3 bases and J by 5 bases, with 9 bases of the junction left unmatched.

The chain recombines TRBV4-1 with TRBJ2-7, with D uncertain. The V end lost 4 bases, the J end lost 3 bases, and 13 bases lay between the germline ends. Germline values: CDR1 MGHRA, CDR2 YSYEKL. The CDR3 has 14 residues. The DNA of the CDR3 is TGCGCCAGCAGCCGATACCGAGACTTCTACGAGCAGTACTTC. This encodes CASSRYRDFYEQYF.

The genes are TRBV19 and TRBJ2-1; 10 bases are shared with TRBD1. Germline V CDR1 and CDR2: LNHDA, SQIVND (reference sequence). CDR3 length: 13 residues. With 9 bases clipped from V and 6 bases from J, the junction kept 5 bases outside the gene matches. CDR3 sequence: CASGTGAGNEQFF. The CDR3 DNA reads as TGTGCCAGCGGGACAGGGGCGGGCAATGAGCAGTTCTTC.

This clone was counted a single time. V gene TRBV5-5 combines with J gene TRBJ2-7; D not resolved. This CDR3 contains 11 residues. Trimming cost V 0 bases and J 4 bases, with 2 bases left between them. Germline lookup yields CDR1 SGHKS and CDR2 YYEKEE (reference sequence). The CDR3 nucleotides read TGTGCCAGCAGCTTGGCGTACGAGCAGTACTTC. It is translated as CASSLAYEQYF. The whole variable domain, remainder taken from reference TRBV5-5 and TRBJ2-7, is DAGVTQSPTHLIKTRGQQVTLRCSPISGHKSVSWYQQVLGQGPQFIFQYYEKEERGRGNFPDRFSARQFPNYSSELNVNALLLGDSALYLCASSLAYEQYFGPGTRLTVT.

Worth noting for this clone: Different DNA sequences within this sample yield the same CDR3. This rearrangement joins TRBV18 to TRBJ2-5; D assignment may be TRBD1 or TRBD2 (5 bases each). The CDR3 is 14 amino acids. Germline CDR1 KGHSH, CDR2 LQKENI. Trimming cost V 2 bases and J 1 base, with 8 bases left between them. The chain's CDR3 is CASSPGTPQETQYF. The CDR3 DNA follows: TGTGCCAGCTCACCAGGGACCCCCCAAGAGACCCAGTACTTC.

The genes are TRBV27 and TRBJ2-7; 14 bases fit TRBD2. The CDR3 is 14 amino acids. Trimming took 3 bases from V and 5 from J; bases not matched to a gene: 0. The germline CDR1 and CDR2 sequences are MNHEY and SMNVEV (reference sequence). The CDR3 reads CASSLGLAGDEQYF. The CDR3 coding sequence is TGTGCCAGCAGTTTGGGACTAGCGGGAGACGAGCAGTACTTC.

The chain has TRBV7-8 and TRBJ2-7; a weak D match, TRBD1 (5 bases). Trimming pared 2 bases from V and 6 bases from J, leaving 14 bases between. CDR1 and CDR2 from the germline V gene are SGHVS and FQNEAQ. This CDR3 spans 14 amino acids. DNA for the CDR3: TGTGCCAGCAGCTTAAGTCAAACAGGATCCGAGCAGTACTTC. As protein: CASSLSQTGSEQYF.

The rearrangement links TRBV18 to TRBJ2-1, with D unresolved. The germline V and J ends were trimmed by 2 bases and 4 bases, with 9 bases remaining between them. This CDR3 has 14 amino acids. Germline loops: CDR1 KGHSH, CDR2 LQKENI. The CDR3 reads CASSPTRIYNEQFF. The CDR3, as DNA: TGTGCCAGCTCACCAACCAGAATATACAATGAGCAGTTCTTC. Supplemented by reference TRBV18 and TRBJ2-1, the full variable domain reads NAGVMQNPRHLVRRRGQEARLRCSPMKGHSHVYWYRQLPEEGLKFMVYLQKENIIDESGMPKERFSAEFPKEGPSILRIQQVVRGDSAAYFCASSPTRIYNEQFFGPGTRLTVL.

This chain joins TRBV11-2 and TRBJ2-7; 10 positions match TRBD1. Germline V gene sequence: CDR1 SGHAT, CDR2 FQNNGV. Germline trimming cut 3 bases from V and 5 bases from J; bases unmatched to any gene: 19. This CDR3 comprises 19 residues. The CDR3 region has the DNA TGTGCCAGCAGCTTGACTCATACGACGGGACAGGGGCGTCTCCACGAGCAGTACTTC. This translates into CASSLTHTTGQGRLHEQYF.

The J gene is TRBJ2-1, the V gene TRBV7-3; 7 bases align to TRBD2. CDR1 is SGHTA and CDR2 is FQGTGA in the germline V gene. This CDR3 region has 14 residues. V shed 2 bases, J shed 8 bases, and the junction held 6 bases outside the gene matches. CDR3 region: CASSLGSGGYEQFF. CDR3 DNA: TGTGCCAGCAGCTTAGGGTCGGGAGGCTATGAGCAGTTCTTC.

The chain carries TRBV6-5 and TRBJ1-2; 7 positions agree with TRBD1. Trimming took 6 bases from V and 8 from J; bases not matched to a gene: 6. This CDR3 is 12 amino acids long. CDR1 and CDR2 from the germline V gene are MNHEY and SVGAGI. CDR3 protein: CASSETGRGYTF. CDR3 in DNA: TGTGCCAGCAGCGAGACAGGGCGGGGCTACACCTTC.